These 15 T cell receptor beta chains were sequenced from one sample in a study of post-analysis software for immune sequencing data. Study-wide findings and caveats: Five TRBV segments (TRBV5-6, TRBV5-1 and TRBV20-1 among them) occurred more frequently in patients than in controls.

Unique molecular identifiers were built into the TCR beta cDNA libraries. TCRdb called the PCR reads again in MiXCR, with one record for every CDR3 protein. This sample has hundreds of thousands of distinct CDR3 sequences, with 30% found just once. Their specific antigens are unknown. What was sequenced was blood. These receptors were collected from a girl between 10 and 17 years old with multiple sclerosis.

This clonotype was counted a few times. The gene calls are TRBV3-1 and TRBJ2-4, with 8 nucleotides matching TRBD1. Matching the DNA end better, TRBJ2-7 makes the J call doubtful. CDR3 length: 15 amino acids. CDR1 and CDR2 (germline): LGHDT, YNNKEL (reference sequence). In DNA form, the CDR3 reads TGTGCCAGCAGCCAAGACGCGACAGGGGCGTACGAGCAGTACTTC. It is translated as CASSQDATGAYEQYF.

The CDR3 coding sequence is TGCAGCGTTGAACTAGCGGGGGTAGAGACCCAGTACTTC. This encodes CSVELAGVETQYF. The genes are TRBV29-1 and TRBJ2-5; TRBD2 matches 10 bases. Germline loops: CDR1 SQVTM, CDR2 ANQGSEA. V gave up 2 bases and J gave up 4 bases; unmatched junction bases: 1. CDR3 length: 13 residues.

This clonotype has ten or more counts. The gene calls are TRBV29-1 and TRBJ2-5; D not certain. The CDR3 runs to 13 residues. Germline CDR1 and CDR2: SQVTM and ANQGSEA. V was shortened by 1 base and J by 5 bases, with 11 bases between the two germline ends. The CDR3 region is CSVEVGPRETQYF. DNA of the CDR3: TGCAGCGTTGAAGTCGGGCCTCGGGAGACCCAGTACTTC. Based on the CDR3 plus reference TRBV29-1 and TRBJ2-5, the full variable domain is SAVISQKPSRDICQRGTSLTIQCQVDSQVTMMFWYRQQPGQSLTLIATANQGSEATYESGFVIDKFPISRPNLTFSTLTVSNMSPEDSSIYLCSVEVGPRETQYFGPGTRLLVL.

The count of this clonotype is one. The V call is TRBV6-1, the J call TRBJ1-2; the D is unclear. The V end was cut by 1 base, the J end by 2 bases, with 8 bases between. The CDR3 is 14 residues long. CDR1 is MNHNS and CDR2 is SASEGT in the germline V gene. In DNA, the CDR3 is TGTGCCAGCAGTGAAGACCCCAGAAACTATGGCTACACCTTC. This codes for CASSEDPRNYGYTF.

This chain links TRBV6-5 with TRBJ2-4; a possible D gene is TRBD2 (6 bases). V was clipped by 7 bases and J by 6 bases, with 13 bases between them. Germline V gene sequence: CDR1 MNHEY, CDR2 SVGAGI. There are 13 residues in the CDR3. The CDR3 DNA is TGTGCCAGCACCCGACCCGGGGGAAACATTCAGTACTTC. It codes for CASTRPGGNIQYF.

This clonotype has at least ten counts. The chain joins TRBV29-1 to TRBJ2-1, with TRBD2 as a possible D gene (5 bases). V lost 4 bases and J 2 bases, leaving 15 bases between the germline ends. Germline CDR1 and CDR2: SQVTM and ANQGSEA. This CDR3 contains 15 residues. DNA of the CDR3: TGCAGCGTTGTGTCGGAGGACCGACCCTACAATGAGCAGTTCTTC. It yields the protein CSVVSEDRPYNEQFF.

The gene calls are TRBV6-5 and TRBJ1-6; D gene unclear. The CDR3 contains 15 residues. Germline CDR1 and CDR2: MNHEY and SVGAGI. The V end was cut by 0 bases, the J end by 10 bases, with 13 bases between. The CDR3 region has the DNA TGTGCCAGCAGTTACTCTCCAAGGGAGGGCTCACCCCTCCACTTT. Its protein is CASSYSPREGSPLHF.

The chain couples TRBV20-1 to TRBJ1-3; D may be TRBD1 (6 bases). Germline-derived CDR1 and CDR2 are DFQATT and SNEGSKA (reference sequence). This CDR3 is 18 amino acids long. With 0 bases removed from V and 4 bases from J, the gap between germline ends came to 22 bases. The CDR3 reads CSARDQEFTGASGNTIYF. DNA for the CDR3: TGCAGTGCTAGAGATCAAGAATTTACGGGGGCGTCAGGAAACACCATATATTTT.

The sample holds a few counts of this clonotype. J is TRBJ2-1 and V is TRBV28, with TRBD1 as a possible D gene (5 bases). The length of the CDR3 is 18 residues. The germline V gene has CDR1 MDHEN and CDR2 SYDVKM. V was shortened by 3 bases and J by 7 bases, with 25 bases between the two germline ends. CDR3 region: CASSFYSGRRLLLNEQFF. The DNA for the CDR3 is TGTGCCAGCAGTTTTTATTCAGGGCGGCGGCTCCTTTTGAATGAGCAGTTCTTC.

This clonotype was counted a few times. The rearrangement joins TRBV5-1 to TRBJ1-1; 7 bases map to TRBD1. V gave up 7 bases and J gave up 5 bases; unmatched junction bases: 8. The CDR3 runs 13 residues. Germline-derived CDR1 and CDR2 are SGHRS and YFSETQ. The CDR3 coding sequence is TGCGCCAGCCGCGGAGGGGGCGGGACTGAAGCTTTCTTT. It translates to CASRGGGGTEAFF.

The chain carries TRBV28 and TRBJ2-7; maybe TRBD1 (6 bases). V was clipped by 5 bases and J by 3 bases, with 14 bases between them. The CDR3 runs 14 residues. Looked up from germline, CDR1 is MDHEN and CDR2 is SYDVKM. Here the CDR3 DNA reads TGTGCCAGCAGTGGGGTCGACAGGCACTACGAGCAGTACTTC. Translation: CASSGVDRHYEQYF. Based on the CDR3 plus reference TRBV28 and TRBJ2-7, the full variable domain is DVKVTQSSRYLVKRTGEKVFLECVQDMDHENMFWYRQDPGLGLRLIYFSYDVKMKEKGDIPEGYSVSREKKERFSLILESASTNQTSMYLCASSGVDRHYEQYFGPGTRLTVT.

This clonotype has more than one count but fewer than ten. This chain connects TRBV7-9 to TRBJ2-1, with TRBD1 matching over 9 bases. The length of the CDR3 is 15 residues. The germline gives CDR1 SEHNR, CDR2 FQNEAQ (reference sequence). V lost 5 bases and J lost 5; bases outside the gene matches: 7. The CDR3 DNA reads TGTGCCAGCAGCCACTTGGGACAGGGACACAATGAGCAGTTCTTC. This translates into CASSHLGQGHNEQFF.

The V call is TRBV5-1, the J call TRBJ2-1; D possibly corresponds to TRBD2 (5 bases). Trimming shortened V by 0 bases and J by 7 bases, and 11 bases separated the two germline ends. CDR3 length: 14 residues. Per the germline V gene, CDR1 is SGHRS and CDR2 is YFSETQ. For the CDR3, the DNA is TGCGCCAGCAGCTTGGATCCGGGGTCGAATGAGCAGTTCTTC. Its protein is CASSLDPGSNEQFF.

The J gene is TRBJ2-1, the V gene TRBV7-2; 12 bases match TRBD2. CDR1 is SGHTA, CDR2 FQGNSA, per germline. CDR3 length equals 18 residues. V lost 3 bases to trimming and J lost 4 bases; unmatched junction nucleotides: 10. In DNA form, the CDR3 reads TGTGCCAGCAGCTTGTTACTAGCGGGAGGCAAGAGTTACAATGAGCAGTTCTTC. Protein sequence: CASSLLLAGGKSYNEQFF.

This clonotype was seen at least ten times. The chain has TRBV12-3 or TRBV12-4 and TRBJ1-2; the match to TRBD1 covers 7 bases. The CDR3 is 14 amino acids. V was clipped by 6 bases and J by 4 bases; unmatched bases: 8. The CDR3 region is CASSLTRDSYGYTF. As DNA, the CDR3 is TGTGCCAGCAGCTTAACCCGGGACAGCTATGGCTACACCTTC.